This T cell receptor (beta chain) was captured in a study of blood T cell repertoires in COVID-19. Study summary: There were acute and convalescent COVID-19 samples, and they came from the United States, Italy and Spain.

The cohort comprised adults aged 18 to 89 years residing in 24 US areas. Allocation to cohorts depended on clinical history reported by the participants. Data came from immunoSEQ multiplex PCR; TCRdb stores just in-frame clones and leaves some out. The sample consists of roughly 260,000 clones, about 89% of them appearing once. The receptor was isolated from a young woman who had recovered from COVID-19. Sequenced: PBMCs or T cells enriched from blood (not recorded which).

CDR3 in DNA: TGTGCCAGCAGCAAAGTAGAGGGACAGGGCCCCCACGAGCAGTACTTC. Residues: CASSKVEGQGPHEQYF. The genes are TRBV21-1 and TRBJ2-7; the tabulated D call, TRBD1, remains unverified against the DNA. TRBV21-1 is an annotated pseudogene. This CDR3 has 16 amino acids.